This TCR beta chain came from a study of T cells after yellow fever vaccination. The study's findings and limits: Booster sampling recovered most clones from primary vaccination (approximately 97% CD4, approximately 90% CD8).

It was through 5'RACE template switching that TCR cDNA was made, with a universal primer site and UMIs added. MiXCR was run by TCRdb on the 5' RACE reads, yielding one entry per CDR3 protein. The top ten clones hold 15% to 20% of a sample with approximately 300,000 distinct CDR3 sequences, around 6.8% of them seen once. This clonotype was detected ten times or more. Its antigen is as yet unknown. The CDR3 totals 15 residues. CDR1 is SGHTA and CDR2 is FQGTGA in the germline V gene. Trimming took off 3 bases at V and 1 base at J, with 10 bases between the two ends. J is TRBJ2-1 and V is TRBV7-3; no reliable D call. This receptor was identified in a young man who received the YFV17D yellow fever vaccine. The sequenced sample was PBMCs, obtained around 45 days after the first yellow fever vaccination. For the CDR3, the DNA is TGTGCCAGCAGCTTCGGGCCCGTTTCCTACAATGAGCAGTTCTTC. Translated, it gives CASSFGPVSYNEQFF.